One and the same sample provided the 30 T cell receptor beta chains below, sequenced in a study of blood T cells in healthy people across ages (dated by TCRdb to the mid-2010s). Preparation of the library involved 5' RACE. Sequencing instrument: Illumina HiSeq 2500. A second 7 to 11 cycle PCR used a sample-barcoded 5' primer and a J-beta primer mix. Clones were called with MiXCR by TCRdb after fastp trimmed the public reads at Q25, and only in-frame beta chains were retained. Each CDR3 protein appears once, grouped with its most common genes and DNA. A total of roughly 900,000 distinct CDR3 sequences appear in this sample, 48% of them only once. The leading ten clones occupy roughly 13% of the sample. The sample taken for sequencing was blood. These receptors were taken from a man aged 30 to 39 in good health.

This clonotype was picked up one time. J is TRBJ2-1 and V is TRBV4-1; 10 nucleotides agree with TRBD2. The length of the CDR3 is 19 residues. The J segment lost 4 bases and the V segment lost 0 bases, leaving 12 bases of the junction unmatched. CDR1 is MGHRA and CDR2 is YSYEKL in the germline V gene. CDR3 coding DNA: TGCGCCAGCAGCCAAGAGGCCCCGGCTAGCGGGAGTCTTTACAATGAGCAGTTCTTC. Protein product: CASSQEAPASGSLYNEQFF.

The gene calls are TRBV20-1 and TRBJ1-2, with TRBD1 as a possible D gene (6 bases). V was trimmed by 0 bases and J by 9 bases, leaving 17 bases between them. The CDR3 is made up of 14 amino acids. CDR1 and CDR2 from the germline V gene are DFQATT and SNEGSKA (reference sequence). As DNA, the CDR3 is TGCAGTGCTAGAGATCCGACAGGCCCAAAAAGCTACACCTTC. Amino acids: CSARDPTGPKSYTF.

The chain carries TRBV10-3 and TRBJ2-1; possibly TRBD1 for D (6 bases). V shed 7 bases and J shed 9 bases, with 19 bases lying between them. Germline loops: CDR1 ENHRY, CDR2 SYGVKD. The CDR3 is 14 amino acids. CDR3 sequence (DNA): TGTGCCATCACCGTAGAAACAGGGAGCGGTGAGCAGTTCTTC. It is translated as CAITVETGSGEQFF.

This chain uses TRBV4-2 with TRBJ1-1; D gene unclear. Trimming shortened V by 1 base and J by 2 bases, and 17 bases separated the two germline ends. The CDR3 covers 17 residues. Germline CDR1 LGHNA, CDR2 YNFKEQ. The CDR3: CASSQARAPLGNTEAFF. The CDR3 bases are TGTGCCAGCAGCCAAGCACGGGCCCCTCTCGGAAACACTGAAGCTTTCTTT.

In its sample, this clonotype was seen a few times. CDR3 sequence (DNA): TGTGCCAGCAGTTACACGACTAGCGTCGCAGATACGCAGTATTTT. It is translated as CASSYTTSVADTQYF. The chain is built from TRBV6-5 and TRBJ2-3; TRBD2 aligns across 8 bases. Germline values: CDR1 MNHEY, CDR2 SVGAGI. V shed 2 bases and J 4 bases; nucleotides not matched to a gene: 5. The CDR3 loop spans 15 amino acids.

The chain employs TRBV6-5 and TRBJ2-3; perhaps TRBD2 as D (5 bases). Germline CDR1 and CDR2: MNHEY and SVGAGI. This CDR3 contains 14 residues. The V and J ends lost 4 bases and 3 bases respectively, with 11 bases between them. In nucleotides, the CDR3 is TGTGCCAGCAGTTTTTCCGGGGAAACAGATACGCAGTATTTT. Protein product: CASSFSGETDTQYF.

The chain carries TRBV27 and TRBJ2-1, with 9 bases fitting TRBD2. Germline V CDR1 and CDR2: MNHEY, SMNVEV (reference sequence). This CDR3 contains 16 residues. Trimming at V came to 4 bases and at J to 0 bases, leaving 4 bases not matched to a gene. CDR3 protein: CASSSLAGNSYNEQFF. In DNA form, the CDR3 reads TGTGCCAGCAGTTCCCTAGCGGGGAACTCCTACAATGAGCAGTTCTTC.

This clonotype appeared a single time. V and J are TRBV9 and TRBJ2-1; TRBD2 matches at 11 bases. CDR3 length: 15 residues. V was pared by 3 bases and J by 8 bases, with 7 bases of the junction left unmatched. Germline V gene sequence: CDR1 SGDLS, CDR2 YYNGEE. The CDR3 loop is CASSATSGGRDEQFF. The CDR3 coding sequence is TGTGCCAGCAGCGCCACTAGCGGGGGTCGCGATGAGCAGTTCTTC.

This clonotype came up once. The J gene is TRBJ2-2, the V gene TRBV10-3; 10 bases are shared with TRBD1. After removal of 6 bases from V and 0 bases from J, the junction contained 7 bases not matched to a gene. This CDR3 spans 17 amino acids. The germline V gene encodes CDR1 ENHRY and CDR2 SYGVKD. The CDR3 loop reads CAISRDRGNANTGELFF. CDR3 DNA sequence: TGTGCCATCAGCAGGGACAGGGGAAACGCGAACACCGGGGAGCTGTTTTTT.

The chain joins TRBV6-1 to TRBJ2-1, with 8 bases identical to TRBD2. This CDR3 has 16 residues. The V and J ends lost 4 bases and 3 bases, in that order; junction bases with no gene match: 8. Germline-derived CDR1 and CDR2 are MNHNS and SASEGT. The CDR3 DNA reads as TGTGCCAGCAGTGCGTCCGTAGCGGGGTTCTACAATGAGCAGTTCTTC. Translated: CASSASVAGFYNEQFF.

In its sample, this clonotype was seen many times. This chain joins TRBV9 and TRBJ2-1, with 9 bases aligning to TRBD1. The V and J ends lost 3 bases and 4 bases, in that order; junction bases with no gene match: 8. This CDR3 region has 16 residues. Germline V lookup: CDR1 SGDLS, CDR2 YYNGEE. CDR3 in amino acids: CASSGPGQGTYNEQFF. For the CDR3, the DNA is TGTGCCAGCAGCGGACCGGGACAGGGAACTTACAATGAGCAGTTCTTC.

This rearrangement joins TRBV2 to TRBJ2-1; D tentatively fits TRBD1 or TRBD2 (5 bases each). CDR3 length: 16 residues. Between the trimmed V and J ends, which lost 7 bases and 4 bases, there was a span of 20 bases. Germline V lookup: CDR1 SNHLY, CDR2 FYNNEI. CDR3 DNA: TGTGCCAGCACCCGAGGAGGTACAGACAGATACAATGAGCAGTTCTTC. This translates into CASTRGGTDRYNEQFF.

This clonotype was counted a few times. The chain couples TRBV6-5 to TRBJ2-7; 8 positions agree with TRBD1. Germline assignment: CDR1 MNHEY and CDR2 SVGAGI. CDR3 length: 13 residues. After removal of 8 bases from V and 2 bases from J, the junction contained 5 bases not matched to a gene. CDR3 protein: CASGQGPTYEQYF. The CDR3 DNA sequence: TGTGCCAGCGGACAGGGTCCTACCTACGAGCAGTACTTC.

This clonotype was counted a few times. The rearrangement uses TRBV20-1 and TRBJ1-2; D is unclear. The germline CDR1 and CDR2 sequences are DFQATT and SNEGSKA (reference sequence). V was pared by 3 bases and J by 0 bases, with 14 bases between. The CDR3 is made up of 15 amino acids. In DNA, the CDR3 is TGCAGTGCTAGCCCCTCCGGGAGAGCTAACTATGGCTACACCTTC. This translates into CSASPSGRANYGYTF.

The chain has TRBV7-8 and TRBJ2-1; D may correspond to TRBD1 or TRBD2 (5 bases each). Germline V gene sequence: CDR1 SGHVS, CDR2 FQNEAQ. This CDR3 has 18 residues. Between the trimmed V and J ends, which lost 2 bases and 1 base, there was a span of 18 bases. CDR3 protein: CASSLTNMGEWSYNEQFF. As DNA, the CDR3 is TGTGCCAGCAGCTTAACGAATATGGGGGAGTGGTCCTACAATGAGCAGTTCTTC.

DNA for the CDR3: TGTGCCAGCAGTTACTCGCAGGGACTCATGAACACTGAAGCTTTCTTT. Its translation is CASSYSQGLMNTEAFF. The chain has TRBV6-5 and TRBJ1-1; tentative D call: TRBD1 (5 bases). Germline V CDR1 and CDR2: MNHEY, SVGAGI. This CDR3 is built from 16 residues. With 0 bases removed from V and 0 bases from J, the gap between germline ends came to 11 bases.

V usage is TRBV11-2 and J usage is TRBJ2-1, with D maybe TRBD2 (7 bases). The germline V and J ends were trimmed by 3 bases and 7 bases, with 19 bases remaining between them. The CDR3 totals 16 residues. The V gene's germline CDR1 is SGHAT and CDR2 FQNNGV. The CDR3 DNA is TGTGCCAGCAGCTTTATCAGTGGGGGGGCTTGGAATGAGCAGTTCTTC. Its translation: CASSFISGGAWNEQFF.

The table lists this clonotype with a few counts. The CDR3 loop is CSASRTGFNEQFF. In DNA form, the CDR3 reads TGCAGTGCTAGCCGGACAGGGTTCAATGAGCAGTTCTTC. The chain couples TRBV20-1 to TRBJ2-1; 8 nucleotides match TRBD1. Germline CDR1 and CDR2: DFQATT and SNEGSKA (reference sequence). This CDR3 is 13 amino acids long. V trimming: 3 bases; J trimming: 6 bases; junction bases outside the gene matches: 4.

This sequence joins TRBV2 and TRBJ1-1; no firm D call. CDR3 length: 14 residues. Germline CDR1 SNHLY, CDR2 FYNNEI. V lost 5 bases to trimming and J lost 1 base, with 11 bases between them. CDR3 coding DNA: TGTGCCAGCAGTACCTTAGACAAGAACACTGAAGCTTTCTTT. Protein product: CASSTLDKNTEAFF.

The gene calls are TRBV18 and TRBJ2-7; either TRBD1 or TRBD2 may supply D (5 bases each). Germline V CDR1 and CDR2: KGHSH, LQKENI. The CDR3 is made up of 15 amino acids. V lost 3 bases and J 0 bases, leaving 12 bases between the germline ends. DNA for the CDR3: TGTGCCAGCTCACCGCCGGGACGGAGCTCCTACGAGCAGTACTTC. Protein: CASSPPGRSSYEQYF.

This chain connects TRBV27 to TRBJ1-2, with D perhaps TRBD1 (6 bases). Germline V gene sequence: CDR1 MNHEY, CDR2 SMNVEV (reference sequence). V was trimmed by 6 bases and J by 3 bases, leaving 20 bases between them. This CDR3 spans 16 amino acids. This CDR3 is CASRIHSGESHYGYTF. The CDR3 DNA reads TGTGCCAGCAGAATACACTCAGGGGAATCACACTATGGCTACACCTTC.

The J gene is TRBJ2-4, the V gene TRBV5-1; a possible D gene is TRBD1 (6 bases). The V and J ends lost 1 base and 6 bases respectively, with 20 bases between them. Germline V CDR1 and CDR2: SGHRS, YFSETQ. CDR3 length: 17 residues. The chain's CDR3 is CASSLTGTRSLGNIQYF. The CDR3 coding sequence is TGCGCCAGCAGCTTGACAGGGACCAGGAGCCTTGGAAACATTCAGTACTTC. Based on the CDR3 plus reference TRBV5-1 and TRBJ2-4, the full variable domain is KAGVTQTPRYLIKTRGQQVTLSCSPISGHRSVSWYQQTPGQGLQFLFEYFSETQRNKGNFPGRFSGRQFSNSRSEMNVSTLELGDSALYLCASSLTGTRSLGNIQYFGAGTRLSVL.

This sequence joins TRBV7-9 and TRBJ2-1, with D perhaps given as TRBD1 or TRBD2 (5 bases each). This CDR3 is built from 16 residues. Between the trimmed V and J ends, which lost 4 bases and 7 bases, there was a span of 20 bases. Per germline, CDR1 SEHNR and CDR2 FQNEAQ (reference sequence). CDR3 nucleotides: TGTGCCAGCAGCTACAGGTACGGGGTCCAAGGGAATGAGCAGTTCTTC. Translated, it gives CASSYRYGVQGNEQFF.

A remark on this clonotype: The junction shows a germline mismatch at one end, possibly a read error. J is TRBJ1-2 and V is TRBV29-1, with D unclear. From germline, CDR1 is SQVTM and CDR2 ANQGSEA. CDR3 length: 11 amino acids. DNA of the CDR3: TGCAGCGTCACCGGGATCTATGGCCACACCTTC. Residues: CSVTGIYGHTF.

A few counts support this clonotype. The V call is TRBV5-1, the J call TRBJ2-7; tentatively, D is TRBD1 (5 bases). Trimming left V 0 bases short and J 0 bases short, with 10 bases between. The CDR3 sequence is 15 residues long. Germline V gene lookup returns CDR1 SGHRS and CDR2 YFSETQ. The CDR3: CASSLVGAPSYEQYF. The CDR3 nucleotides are TGCGCCAGCAGCTTGGTTGGGGCACCCTCCTACGAGCAGTACTTC.

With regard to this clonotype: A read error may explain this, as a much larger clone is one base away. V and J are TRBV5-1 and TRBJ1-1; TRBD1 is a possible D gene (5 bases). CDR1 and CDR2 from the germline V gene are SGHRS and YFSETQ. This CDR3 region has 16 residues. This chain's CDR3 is CASSLGDGVRGTGAFF. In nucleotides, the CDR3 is TGCGCCAGCAGCTTGGGAGATGGGGTACGGGGCACTGGAGCTTTCTTT.

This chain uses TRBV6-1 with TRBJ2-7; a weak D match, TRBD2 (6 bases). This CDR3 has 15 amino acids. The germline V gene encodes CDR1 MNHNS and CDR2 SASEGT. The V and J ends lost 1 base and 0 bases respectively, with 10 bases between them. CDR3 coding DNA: TGTGCCAGCAGTGAAGTTAGCGGATACTCCTACGAGCAGTACTTC. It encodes CASSEVSGYSYEQYF.

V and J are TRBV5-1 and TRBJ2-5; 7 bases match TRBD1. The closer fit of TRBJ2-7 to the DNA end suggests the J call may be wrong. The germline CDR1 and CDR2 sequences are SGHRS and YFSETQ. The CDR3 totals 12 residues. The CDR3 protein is CASSTGYHEQYF. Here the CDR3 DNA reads TGCGCCAGCTCGACAGGGTACCACGAGCAGTACTTC.

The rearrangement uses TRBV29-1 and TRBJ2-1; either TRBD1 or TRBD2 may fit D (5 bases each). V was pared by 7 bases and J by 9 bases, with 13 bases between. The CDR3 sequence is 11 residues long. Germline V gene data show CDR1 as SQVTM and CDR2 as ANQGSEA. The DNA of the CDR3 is TGCAGCGGTGATGAGGGGATTGAGCAGTTCTTC. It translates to CSGDEGIEQFF.

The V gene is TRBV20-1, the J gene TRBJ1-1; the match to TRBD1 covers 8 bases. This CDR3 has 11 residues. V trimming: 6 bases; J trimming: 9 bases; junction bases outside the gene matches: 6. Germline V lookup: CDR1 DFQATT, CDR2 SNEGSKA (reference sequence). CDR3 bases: TGCAGTGCGCCCAGACAGGGGAAAGCTTTCTTT. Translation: CSAPRQGKAFF.